This is a list of T cell receptor beta chains from one sample in a study of Graves' ophthalmopathy and Graves' hyperthyroidism. TCRdb processed the multiplex PCR reads anew with MiXCR; each CDR3 protein has one entry. This table has about 1.2 million distinct CDR3 sequences, about 35% appearing once. The specimen was peripheral blood or thyroid tissue (not recorded which). All receptors derive from an adult man with Graves' hyperthyroidism. Each CDR3 is given with its conserved first and last residue. The D gene is left open where the match is weak. Where a row states a size, it is once, few, many or the class of an expanded clone; other rows omit it.

d_call j_call v_call clone_size cdr3_nt cdr3_aa
NA TRBJ1-1 TRBV14 NA TGTGCCAGCAGCCGGACCGCAGGGAGAGGCACTGAAGCTTTCTTT CASSRTAGRGTEAFF
NA TRBJ2-5 TRBV14 many TGTGCCAGCAGCCCCGACCCCGAGGGGCCCCAAGAGACCCAGTACTTC CASSPDPEGPQETQYF
NA TRBJ2-7 TRBV19 NA TGTGCCAGTAGTATAGATGGGGACTCGTCGGCGGGGTACGAGCAGTACTTC CASSIDGDSSAGYEQYF
NA TRBJ2-7 TRBV6-5 many TGTGCCAGCAGTGCCGGGGAAAAGGGCTACGAGCAGTACTTC CASSAGEKGYEQYF
NA TRBJ1-5 TRBV6-2/TRBV6-3 many TGTGCCAGCTATTCAGCAAATCAGCCCCAGCATTTT CASYSANQPQHF
NA TRBJ1-2 TRBV20-1 many TGCAGTGCTAGCTTTACGGGTTTTGGCTACACCTTC CSASFTGFGYTF
NA TRBJ2-5 TRBV14 few TGTGCCAGCAGCCAAGCAGCCCAAGAGACCCAGTACTTC CASSQAAQETQYF
NA TRBJ1-6 TRBV5-8 NA TGTGCCAGCAGCCGGAAGGACACTTCTAATTCACCCCTCCACTTT CASSRKDTSNSPLHF
NA TRBJ2-7 TRBV12-3/TRBV12-4 few TGTGCCAGCAGTCCTTCAGGGAGAAGCGCCTACGAGCAGTACTTC CASSPSGRSAYEQYF
NA TRBJ2-5 TRBV7-2 NA TGTGCCAGCAGCCCCCGGTTGGGGGTGATCCAAGAGACCCAGTACTTC CASSPRLGVIQETQYF
NA TRBJ2-5 TRBV11-2 NA TGTGCCAGCAGCTTAGAAATCCGCCGGGGCCAAGGGGAGACCCAGTACTTC CASSLEIRRGQGETQYF
NA TRBJ2-7 TRBV7-8 few TGCGCCAGCAGCCAAGACGGGGTACCCCTATTCGAGCAGTACTTC CASSQDGVPLFEQYF
NA TRBJ2-2 TRBV2 many TGTGCCAGCAGTCCTCAGGTGGTAGACACCGGGGAGCTGTTTTTT CASSPQVVDTGELFF
TRBD1 TRBJ2-7 TRBV29-1 once TGCAGCGTCCGGAGGCCGACAGGGGGTGGCGAGCAGTACTTC CSVRRPTGGGEQYF
TRBD1 TRBJ1-5 TRBV7-9 few TGTGCCAGCAGCTTAATGACAGGGAGGGACGATCAGCCCCAGCATTTT CASSLMTGRDDQPQHF
NA TRBJ1-2 TRBV10-3 many TGTGCCATCAGTGAGTCGGGCAGGGCGAACTATGGCTACACCTTC CAISESGRANYGYTF
TRBD2 TRBJ2-5 TRBV7-6 NA TGTGCCAGCAGCTCCGGGACTAGCGGAAAAGAGACCCAGTACTTC CASSSGTSGKETQYF
TRBD1 TRBJ1-1 TRBV13 few TGTGCCAGCAGCTTAATGGGTAACAGGGGGCCGAACACTGAAGCTTTCTTT CASSLMGNRGPNTEAFF
NA TRBJ1-1 TRBV5-1 few TGTGCCAGCACTTTTGGCCTGGATGGGGGAACTGAAGCTTTCTTT CASTFGLDGGTEAFF
NA TRBJ1-1 TRBV7-2 NA TGTGCCAGCAGCTGGGCAGGATACTCTGAAGCTTTCTTT CASSWAGYSEAFF
NA TRBJ1-2 TRBV12-3/TRBV12-4 NA TGTGCCAGCAGTCACAAAGGGCAGAGTAACTATGGCTACACCTTC CASSHKGQSNYGYTF
TRBD1 TRBJ1-1 TRBV27 NA TGTGCCAGCAGTTTAGGTGGGACAGTGATGGAAGCTTTCTTT CASSLGGTVMEAFF
TRBD2 TRBJ2-1 TRBV2 NA TGTGCCAGCAGTAGACTAGCGGGAGGCTCCTACAATGAGCAGTTCTTC CASSRLAGGSYNEQFF
NA TRBJ1-2 TRBV12-3/TRBV12-4 many TGTGCCAGCAGCTCATTCGGGCACTATGGCTACACCTTC CASSSFGHYGYTF
TRBD1 TRBJ2-7 TRBV14 many TGTGCCAGCAGTCCCGGGACAGGGCCCTCCTACGAGCAGTACTTC CASSPGTGPSYEQYF
TRBD1 TRBJ1-2 TRBV10-3 many TGTGCCGCATTCGAACCGAATAACAGGGGCGAGTATGGCTACACCTTC CAAFEPNNRGEYGYTF
NA TRBJ1-1 TRBV19 many TGTGCCAGTAGTATGAGGACACTCCTCATGAACACTGAAGCTTTCTTT CASSMRTLLMNTEAFF
NA TRBJ2-7 TRBV6-5 few TGTGCCAGCACCCGAGCGGTCGCGGGGGAGCAGTACTTC CASTRAVAGEQYF
TRBD1 TRBJ2-7 TRBV7-9 NA TGTGCCAGCAGCCTAGGGGACAGTTTCTACGAGCAGTACTTC CASSLGDSFYEQYF
TRBD1 TRBJ2-7 TRBV10-3 NA TGTGCCAGCACCTTGGACAGGGGTCCAGAGCAGTACTTC CASTLDRGPEQYF
NA TRBJ1-2 TRBV19 many TGTGCCAGTACCCCCAGCGGGACAAGAGTCTATGGCTACACCTTC CASTPSGTRVYGYTF
NA TRBJ1-2 TRBV7-9 many TGTGCCAGCAGCTTAGACACAGGGTTTCTTGACTATGGCTACACCTTC CASSLDTGFLDYGYTF
NA TRBJ2-2 TRBV9 many TGTGCCAGCTCACGAAGGAGCGCCGGGGAGCTGTTTTTT CASSRRSAGELFF
TRBD1 TRBJ1-5 TRBV28 NA TGTGCCACCAGGGGACAGGGAAACAATCAGCCCCAGCATTTT CATRGQGNNQPQHF
NA TRBJ2-7 TRBV7-9 many TGTGCCAGCGGAGAGGGAGCCCACTACGAGCAGTACTTC CASGEGAHYEQYF
NA TRBJ2-7 TRBV20-1 few TGCAGTGCCCCTTGGGGGCTTCGGGGCGAGCAGTACTTC CSAPWGLRGEQYF
NA TRBJ2-7 TRBV27 NA TGTGCCAGCTCGGAGGGCACTGTTTGGGACGAGCAGTACTTC CASSEGTVWDEQYF
TRBD2 TRBJ2-5 TRBV29-1 NA TGCAGCGTCGGGACTAGCGGAAAAGAGACCCAGTACTTC CSVGTSGKETQYF
NA TRBJ2-7 TRBV20-1 NA TGCAGTGCTGCCTTGGGAGCGTACTTC CSAALGAYF
NA TRBJ2-7 TRBV9 NA TGTGCCAGCAGCTCAACACTACCAGGTGGAACGTACTTC CASSSTLPGGTYF
NA TRBJ1-5 TRBV7-9 many TGTGCCAGCAGCTTAGGATCGTGGAGCAATCAGCCCCAGCATTTT CASSLGSWSNQPQHF
NA TRBJ2-2 TRBV10-3 many TGTGCCATCAGTGAGCCTCGGTCCACCGGGGAGCTGTTTTTT CAISEPRSTGELFF
TRBD1 TRBJ1-6 TRBV5-1 many TGCGCCAGCAGCGACGGGACAGGCCCCAATTCACCCCTCCACTTT CASSDGTGPNSPLHF